Shown below are 14 T cell receptor beta chains from a single sample sequenced in a study of blood T cells in healthy people across ages. A second PCR, run for 7 to 11 cycles, used a sample-barcoded 5' primer plus a J-beta primer mix. TCRdb called the 5' RACE reads again in MiXCR, with one record for every CDR3 protein. The sample shows around 1,700,000 distinct CDR3 sequences, roughly 27% of them seen only once. The sample consisted of blood. The receptors were gathered from a woman aged 30 to 39 in good health.

This clonotype has a handful of counts. The V gene is TRBV4-3, the J gene TRBJ2-1; 7 positions match TRBD2. Near its end, the DNA agrees better with TRBJ2-7, so the J call may be wrong. The CDR3 is 17 amino acids. Germline V gene data show CDR1 as LGHNA and CDR2 as YSLEER. The CDR3 DNA reads TGCGCCAGCAGCCCGACTAGCATTTCAAGCTCCTACAATGAGCAGTACTTC. This codes for CASSPTSISSSYNEQYF.

The chain uses TRBV24-1 and TRBJ1-6; D gene uncertain. This CDR3 is built from 10 residues. V gave up 12 bases and J gave up 9 bases, with 8 bases separating them. Germline lookup yields CDR1 KGHDR and CDR2 SFDVKD. CDR3 nucleotides: TGTGCCGGCGTCGGTTCACCCCTCCACTTT. Translating gives CAGVGSPLHF.

As concerns this clonotype: Relative to the germline gene, one junction end is altered; a read error may explain this. This chain links TRBV10-1 with TRBJ2-7; the match to TRBD2 covers 7 bases. The CDR3 is 13 residues long. From germline, CDR1 is WNHNN and CDR2 SYGVQD (reference sequence). In DNA form, the CDR3 reads TGCGCCAGCAGGGAGTCGGGGGGACCCGAGCAGTACTTC. As protein: CASRESGGPEQYF.

This clonotype has more than one count but fewer than ten. The V call is TRBV10-3, the J call TRBJ2-3, with 7 positions matching TRBD2. Germline V gene sequence: CDR1 ENHRY, CDR2 SYGVKD. The trim removed 11 bases at V and 2 bases at J, leaving 7 bases unmatched. The length of the CDR3 is 13 residues. CDR3: CAAGAGSTDTQYF. CDR3 in DNA: TGTGCCGCCGGAGCGGGGTCCACAGATACGCAGTATTTT.

This clonotype was seen repeatedly, ten times or more. The chain employs TRBV18 and TRBJ1-2, with D perhaps TRBD1 (6 bases). Trimming removed 8 bases at V and 1 base at J, with 11 bases between. This CDR3 is 13 amino acids long. CDR1 is KGHSH, CDR2 LQKENI, per germline. In nucleotides, the CDR3 is TGTGCCAGCAGCCCGGACAGTAACTATGGCTACACCTTC. The encoded protein is CASSPDSNYGYTF.

This chain connects TRBV5-4 to TRBJ2-3; D is unclear. CDR1 is SGHNT, CDR2 YYREEE, per germline (reference sequence). V was shortened by 4 bases and J by 2 bases, with 11 bases between the two germline ends. CDR3 length equals 14 residues. The DNA of the CDR3 is TGTGCCAGCAGCGAAGGCTCGTACACAGATACGCAGTATTTT. It yields the protein CASSEGSYTDTQYF.

CDR3 sequence: CASSQTSGPGKGYEQYF. CDR3 sequence (DNA): TGCGCCAGCAGCCAGACCTCAGGACCGGGGAAAGGGTACGAGCAGTACTTC. V and J are TRBV4-1 and TRBJ2-7; perhaps TRBD2 as D (5 bases). V was cut by 3 bases and J by 4 bases, with 22 bases left in between. The CDR3 is 17 residues long. Germline values: CDR1 MGHRA, CDR2 YSYEKL.

This clonotype showed up just a few times. The chain carries TRBV12-3 or TRBV12-4 and TRBJ2-1; D not resolved. Trimming took 3 bases from V and 7 from J, leaving 16 bases between them. The CDR3 spans 15 residues. For the CDR3, the DNA is TGTGCCAGCAGTTTCCTCCAGATGGCCGGAAATGAGCAGTTCTTC. The encoded protein is CASSFLQMAGNEQFF.

This clonotype has just a few counts. V gene TRBV28 combines with J gene TRBJ1-1, with D unclear. Trimming took 3 bases from V and 2 from J, leaving 10 bases between them. Germline V gene lookup returns CDR1 MDHEN and CDR2 SYDVKM. The CDR3 sequence is 14 residues long. Here the CDR3 reads CASSFGRTNTEAFF. CDR3 DNA: TGTGCCAGCAGTTTTGGTCGCACCAACACTGAAGCTTTCTTT.

The gene calls are TRBV5-1 and TRBJ2-5; D gene uncertain. Gene TRBJ2-7 matches the end of the DNA better, so the J call may be wrong. Looked up from germline, CDR1 is SGHRS and CDR2 is YFSETQ. This CDR3 has 15 amino acids. The CDR3 is CASSPGRWEGDEQYF. CDR3 DNA: TGCGCCAGCAGCCCTGGAAGGTGGGAAGGAGACGAGCAGTACTTC.

This clonotype was counted at least ten times. The chain links TRBV10-3 to TRBJ2-5; 7 bases match TRBD2. The CDR3 totals 12 residues. CDR1 ENHRY and CDR2 SYGVKD come from the germline V gene. Trimming took 7 bases from V and 2 from J; bases not matched to a gene: 1. The CDR3 nucleotides are TGTGCCATCAAGGGACTACAAGAGACCCAGTACTTC. Translated, it gives CAIKGLQETQYF.

The rearrangement uses TRBV5-1 and TRBJ2-5, with D maybe TRBD1 (5 bases). Germline-derived CDR1 and CDR2 are SGHRS and YFSETQ. V was shortened by 4 bases and J by 1 base, with 11 bases between the two germline ends. CDR3 length equals 14 residues. Here the CDR3 reads CASSAQGVQETQYF. The CDR3 region has the DNA TGCGCCAGCAGCGCCCAAGGGGTCCAAGAGACCCAGTACTTC.

The chain joins TRBV9 to TRBJ2-7; tentative D call: TRBD2 (6 bases). The V and J ends lost 5 bases and 2 bases respectively, with 17 bases between them. The CDR3 consists of 15 residues. CDR1 and CDR2 (germline): SGDLS, YYNGEE. The chain's CDR3 is CASSPGRSRAYEQYF. Written as DNA, the CDR3 is TGTGCCAGCAGTCCGGGGAGGAGTAGGGCCTACGAGCAGTACTTC.

The chain is built from TRBV20-1 and TRBJ2-1; either TRBD1 or TRBD2 may fit D (5 bases each). V lost 6 bases and J 2 bases, leaving 14 bases between the germline ends. The length of the CDR3 is 14 residues. Germline V gene lookup returns CDR1 DFQATT and CDR2 SNEGSKA (reference sequence). This chain's CDR3 is CSAPREYAYNEQFF. The DNA for the CDR3 is TGCAGTGCCCCCAGGGAGTATGCCTACAATGAGCAGTTCTTC.